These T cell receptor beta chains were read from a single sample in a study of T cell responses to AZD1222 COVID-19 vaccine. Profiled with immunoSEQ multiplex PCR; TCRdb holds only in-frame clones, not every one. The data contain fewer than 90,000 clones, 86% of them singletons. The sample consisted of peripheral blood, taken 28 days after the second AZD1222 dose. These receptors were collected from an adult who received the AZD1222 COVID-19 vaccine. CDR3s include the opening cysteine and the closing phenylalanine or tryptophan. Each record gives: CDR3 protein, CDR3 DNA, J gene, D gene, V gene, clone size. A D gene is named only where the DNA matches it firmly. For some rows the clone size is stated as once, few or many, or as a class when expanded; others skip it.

CDR3 protein: CASSFQGGSYEQYF; CDR3 DNA: TGTGCCAGCAGCTTTCAGGGAGGGTCCTACGAGCAGTACTTC; J gene: TRBJ2-7; D gene: TRBD2; V gene: TRBV7-2; clone size: .
CDR3 protein: CASSYNGQGRDEKLFF; CDR3 DNA: TGTGCCAGCAGTTACAACGGACAGGGAAGGGATGAAAAACTGTTTTTT; J gene: TRBJ1-4; D gene: TRBD1; V gene: TRBV6-6; clone size: .
CDR3 protein: CASSLTTSGRETQYF; CDR3 DNA: TGCGCCAGCAGCTTAACTACTAGCGGGAGAGAGACCCAGTACTTC; J gene: TRBJ2-5; D gene: TRBD2; V gene: TRBV5-1; clone size: .
CDR3 protein: CASSTGRDREETQYF; CDR3 DNA: TGTGCCAGTAGTACGGGCAGGGACAGAGAAGAGACCCAGTACTTC; J gene: TRBJ2-5; D gene: TRBD1; V gene: TRBV19; clone size: .
CDR3 protein: CASSVSPRAGEKLFF; CDR3 DNA: TGTGCCAGCAGCGTATCTCCAAGGGCGGGTGAAAAACTGTTTTTT; J gene: TRBJ1-4; D gene: .; V gene: TRBV9; clone size: few
CDR3 protein: CASSVGTGNYNEQFF; CDR3 DNA: TGTGCCAGCAGCGTTGGGACAGGCAATTACAATGAGCAGTTCTTC; J gene: TRBJ2-1; D gene: TRBD1; V gene: TRBV11-2; clone size: few
CDR3 protein: CASSDSTSTTQYF; CDR3 DNA: TGTGCCAGCAGTGACTCAACATCTACTACGCAGTATTTT; J gene: TRBJ2-3; D gene: .; V gene: TRBV6-4; clone size: .
CDR3 protein: CASSLGGMNTEAFF; CDR3 DNA: TGTGCCAGCAGCCTGGGAGGAATGAACACTGAAGCTTTCTTT; J gene: TRBJ1-1; D gene: .; V gene: TRBV3-1/TRBV3-2; clone size: .
CDR3 protein: CASSLGQGRTSPLHF; CDR3 DNA: TGTGCCAGCAGCTTGGGACAGGGGCGAACTTCACCCCTCCACTTT; J gene: TRBJ1-6; D gene: TRBD1; V gene: TRBV5-6; clone size: few
CDR3 protein: CASSRQGGTTGELFF; CDR3 DNA: TGTGCCAGCAGCCGACAGGGGGGGACCACCGGGGAGCTGTTTTTT; J gene: TRBJ2-2; D gene: TRBD1; V gene: TRBV28; clone size: .
CDR3 protein: CASARGGPSTDTQYF; CDR3 DNA: TGTGCCTCAGCCCGGGGTGGCCCTAGCACAGATACGCAGTATTTT; J gene: TRBJ2-3; D gene: .; V gene: TRBV7-2; clone size: .
CDR3 protein: CASSRTSGRAAGEQFF; CDR3 DNA: TGTGCCAGCAGCAGGACTAGCGGGAGGGCCGCGGGCGAGCAGTTCTTC; J gene: TRBJ2-1; D gene: TRBD2; V gene: TRBV9; clone size: once
CDR3 protein: CASSLRGERSPLHF; CDR3 DNA: TGTGCCAGCAGCTTGCGAGGGGAACGGTCACCCCTCCACTTT; J gene: TRBJ1-6; D gene: .; V gene: TRBV5-4; clone size: .
CDR3 protein: CASSSPGTVGNTIYF; CDR3 DNA: TGTGCCAGCAGCTCGCCCGGGACGGTTGGAAACACCATATATTTT; J gene: TRBJ1-3; D gene: .; V gene: TRBV7-2; clone size: .
CDR3 protein: CASSQDIGTRGNEQFF; CDR3 DNA: TGCGCCAGCAGCCAAGATATCGGGACTAGGGGTAATGAGCAGTTCTTC; J gene: TRBJ2-1; D gene: TRBD2; V gene: TRBV4-3; clone size: .
CDR3 protein: CASTRTGGMNTEAFF; CDR3 DNA: TGTGCCAGCACCAGGACAGGGGGCATGAACACTGAAGCTTTCTTT; J gene: TRBJ1-1; D gene: TRBD1; V gene: TRBV5-4; clone size: .
CDR3 protein: CASSLGGPATDTQYF; CDR3 DNA: TGTGCCAGCAGCTTGGGAGGGCCAGCGACAGATACGCAGTATTTT; J gene: TRBJ2-3; D gene: .; V gene: TRBV5-4; clone size: .
CDR3 protein: CASKGLAGDYTQYF; CDR3 DNA: TGTGCCAGCAAAGGACTAGCGGGGGATTATACGCAGTATTTT; J gene: TRBJ2-3; D gene: TRBD2; V gene: TRBV11-2; clone size: .
CDR3 protein: CASSPERGGRNEQFF; CDR3 DNA: TGTGCCAGCAGCCCCGAAAGGGGGGGTAGGAATGAGCAGTTCTTC; J gene: TRBJ2-1; D gene: .; V gene: TRBV11-2; clone size: .
CDR3 protein: CASSFWPEQYF; CDR3 DNA: TGTGCCAGCAGCTTTTGGCCGGAGCAGTACTTC; J gene: TRBJ2-7; D gene: .; V gene: TRBV5-8; clone size: .
CDR3 protein: CASSEGGLAGTGELFF; CDR3 DNA: TGTGCCAGCAGCGAGGGAGGACTAGCGGGGACCGGGGAGCTGTTTTTT; J gene: TRBJ2-2; D gene: TRBD2; V gene: TRBV7-3; clone size: .
CDR3 protein: CASSPDRGRETQYF; CDR3 DNA: TGTGCCAGCAGTCCGGACAGGGGGCGAGAGACCCAGTACTTC; J gene: TRBJ2-5; D gene: TRBD1; V gene: TRBV2; clone size: .